This T cell receptor (beta chain) was documented in a study of TIL therapy for anti-PD-1-resistant metastatic lung cancer. The overall study: Median patient age was about 56, ranging about 35-80 years.

This was the immunoSEQ v3 assay. Survey-level samples got 1.5 million to 2 million read pairs; deep-level samples got about 4.5-6.5 million. Clones were read by immunoSEQ multiplex PCR, and TCRdb kept only the in-frame ones, dropping some. The sample lists about 6,300 clones; about 66% were seen once. This CDR3 is built from 13 residues. Trimming removed 10 bases at V and 2 bases at J, with 14 bases between. Stated time point: pre-treatment sample, taken before nivolumab and TIL therapy. Tumor tissue came from excised metastases, mostly pleural nodules or supraclavicular lymph nodes. Patients then received nivolumab; progressors got lymphodepletion, TIL and IL-2. As regards this clone: No antigen is known for it.

General study points: Many TIL product clones were absent from baseline tumor, suggesting clonal contraction.

The sample here was tumor tissue, taken at baseline. V gene TRBV12-3 or TRBV12-4 combines with J gene TRBJ2-5; tentative D call: TRBD2 (5 bases). The receptor was isolated from a person aged 30 to 80 with non-small cell lung cancer. CDR3 nucleotides: TGTGCCACCAGCATCGGGATTCAAGAGACCCAGTACTTC. Encoded protein: CATSIGIQETQYF.